The 20 T cell receptor beta chains below come from one sample, sequenced in a study of cytomegalovirus exposure and HLA in healthy donors. PCR primers comprised 60 Vbeta and 13 Jbeta primers. This table comes from immunoSEQ multiplex PCR, and its TCRdb copy is limited to in-frame clones, with some not included. The table shows around 200,000 clones, with approximately 81% occurring only once. What was sequenced was PBMCs. The receptors here all came from a woman aged 50 to 60 in good health and CMV-seronegative.

The CDR3 sequence: CASSPQGYTF. CDR3 nucleotide sequence: TGTGCCAGCAGTCCCCAGGGCTACACCTTC. The rearrangement links TRBV28 to TRBJ1-2; D unclear. This CDR3 spans 10 amino acids. V was clipped by 5 bases and J by 8 bases, with 6 bases between them. In germline, CDR1 is MDHEN, CDR2 SYDVKM.

This chain links TRBV6-6 with TRBJ1-5; perhaps TRBD1 as D (5 bases). The CDR3 has 16 amino acids. Per germline, CDR1 MNHNY and CDR2 SVGAGI (reference sequence). Between the trimmed V and J ends, which lost 0 bases and 4 bases, there was a span of 13 bases. CDR3 protein: CASSYSPGGGNQPQHF. CDR3 nucleotide sequence: TGTGCCAGCAGTTACTCGCCCGGGGGAGGAAATCAGCCCCAGCATTTT.

This sequence joins TRBV4-2 and TRBJ2-2; tentative D call: TRBD1 (6 bases). V was cut by 3 bases and J by 1 base, with 21 bases left in between. This CDR3 spans 19 amino acids. Germline CDR1 LGHNA, CDR2 YNFKEQ. DNA for the CDR3: TGTGCCAGCAGCCAGGCAGGGGCAAGGGGACAAGGGAACACCGGGGAGCTGTTTTTT. It yields the protein CASSQAGARGQGNTGELFF.

In this sample, this clone turned up a few times. V usage is TRBV6-5 and J usage is TRBJ2-1; 7 nucleotides align to TRBD2. After removal of 9 bases from V and 4 bases from J, the junction contained 3 bases not matched to a gene. Germline assignment: CDR1 MNHEY and CDR2 SVGAGI. This CDR3 is 12 amino acids long. CDR3 protein: CARGRGYNEQFF. CDR3 DNA: TGTGCCAGAGGGAGGGGATACAATGAGCAGTTCTTC.

This chain connects TRBV11-2 to TRBJ1-3; D call uncertain. The CDR3 has 15 residues. V dropped 1 base and J dropped 0 bases, with 7 bases sitting between them. Germline V gives CDR1 SGHAT, CDR2 FQNNGV. The CDR3 sequence: CASSLVLSSGNTIYF. DNA for the CDR3: TGTGCCAGCAGCTTAGTCTTGAGCTCTGGAAACACCATATATTTT.

The gene calls are TRBV10-2 and TRBJ1-5; no clear D. CDR1 and CDR2 (germline): WSHSY, SAAADI. The CDR3 spans 13 residues. V lost 2 bases to trimming and J lost 6 bases, with 8 bases between them. The CDR3 loop is CASSETGSQPQHF. CDR3 in DNA: TGCGCCAGCAGTGAGACCGGGAGTCAGCCCCAGCATTTT.

This chain uses TRBV6-5 with TRBJ1-1; 10 nucleotides match TRBD1. Per the germline V gene, CDR1 is MNHEY and CDR2 is SVGAGI. V was clipped by 6 bases and J by 12 bases; unmatched bases: 10. The CDR3 is made up of 13 amino acids. CDR3 DNA: TGTGCCAGCAGACCTCCGGGACAGGGGTCGCCTTTCTTT. Translation gives CASRPPGQGSPFF.

This sequence joins TRBV7-3 and TRBJ1-5; D is ambiguous. Germline-derived CDR1 and CDR2 are SGHTA and FQGTGA. V was cut by 1 base and J by 3 bases, with 4 bases left in between. The CDR3 is 13 amino acids. CDR3 sequence: CASSLNSNQPQHF. In DNA form, the CDR3 reads TGTGCCAGCAGCTTAAACTCCAATCAGCCCCAGCATTTT.

This chain links TRBV4-2 with TRBJ2-1; 8 nucleotides align to TRBD2. Germline assignment: CDR1 LGHNA and CDR2 YNFKEQ. The junction had 11 bases not matched to a gene; V was cut back by 0 bases and J by 4 bases. CDR3 size: 18 residues. The CDR3 region has the DNA TGTGCCAGCAGCCAAGATGGGGGCGGGGGGCTCCCGTACAATGAGCAGTTCTTC. As protein: CASSQDGGGGLPYNEQFF.

The gene calls are TRBV21-1 and TRBJ2-1; the table's D gene call, TRBD1, was not cross checked with the DNA. TRBV21-1 has pseudogene status. The CDR3 covers 15 residues. The CDR3 is CASRPRTDPYNEQFF. The CDR3 bases are TGTGCCAGCAGACCGAGGACAGACCCCTACAATGAGCAGTTCTTC.

This chain joins TRBV7-8 and TRBJ2-6, with 8 positions matching TRBD1. After removal of 10 bases from V and 0 bases from J, the junction contained 11 bases not matched to a gene. CDR3 length: 17 amino acids. Germline values: CDR1 SGHVS, CDR2 FQNEAQ. The CDR3 nucleotides read TGTGCCACCCTACGGACAGGGTTCAGCTCTGGGGCCAACGTCCTGACTTTC. It translates to CATLRTGFSSGANVLTF.

The CDR3 DNA follows: TGTGCCTGGAGTTCGGGGGAATACGAGCAGTACTTC. Translating it yields CAWSSGEYEQYF. This chain links TRBV30 with TRBJ2-7; maybe TRBD2 (6 bases). The length of the CDR3 is 12 residues. CDR1 is GTSNPN, CDR2 SVGIG, per germline (reference sequence). V was clipped by 2 bases and J by 4 bases, with 9 bases between them.

This chain joins TRBV5-1 and TRBJ2-7, with D perhaps TRBD2 (5 bases). V lost 1 base, J lost 3 bases, and 11 bases lay in between. CDR1 SGHRS and CDR2 YFSETQ come from the germline V gene. The CDR3 has 14 residues. Here the CDR3 DNA reads TGCGCCAGCAGCTTGACAGATGGAGGCTACGAGCAGTACTTC. This sequence encodes CASSLTDGGYEQYF.

The chain couples TRBV14 to TRBJ1-2; 8 bases agree with TRBD1. This CDR3 has 13 amino acids. The V segment lost 6 bases and the J segment 2 bases; nucleotides outside the gene matches: 2. From germline, CDR1 is SGHDN and CDR2 FVKESK. CDR3: CASSRTGNYGYTF. As DNA, the CDR3 is TGTGCCAGCAGTCGGACAGGGAACTATGGCTACACCTTC. The whole variable domain, filled in from reference TRBV14 and TRBJ1-2, reads EAGVTQFPSHSVIEKGQTVTLRCDPISGHDNLYWYRRVMGKEIKFLLHFVKESKQDESGMPNNRFLAERTGGTYSTLKVQPAELEDSGVYFCASSRTGNYGYTFGSGTRLTVV.

The genes are TRBV2 and TRBJ2-1, with 7 bases that match TRBD2. The germline CDR1 and CDR2 sequences are SNHLY and FYNNEI. V was clipped by 1 base and J by 4 bases; unmatched bases: 4. This CDR3 region has 15 residues. CDR3 sequence (DNA): TGTGCCAGCAGTGAAGATGGCGGGGGTTACAATGAGCAGTTCTTC. Protein sequence: CASSEDGGGYNEQFF. Using reference TRBV2 and TRBJ2-1 for the parts outside the CDR3, the full variable domain is EPEVTQTPSHQVTQMGQEVILRCVPISNHLYFYWYRQILGQKVEFLVSFYNNEISEKSEIFDDQFSVERPDGSNFTLKIRSTKLEDSAMYFCASSEDGGGYNEQFFGPGTRLTVL.

This clone was seen a handful of times. The rearrangement joins TRBV28 to TRBJ1-2; TRBD1 aligns across 8 bases. With V trimmed by 5 bases and J by 4 bases, 15 bases remained unmatched. CDR3 length equals 17 residues. From germline, CDR1 is MDHEN and CDR2 SYDVKM. CDR3 loop: CASSQDREESLGYGYTF. The CDR3 DNA reads TGTGCCAGCAGTCAGGACAGGGAGGAATCCCTCGGCTATGGCTACACCTTC.

The rearrangement links TRBV14 to TRBJ1-3; D remains ambiguous. CDR1 and CDR2 from the germline V gene are SGHDN and FVKESK. V was clipped by 0 bases and J by 0 bases, with 9 bases between them. CDR3 length: 16 amino acids. In nucleotides, the CDR3 is TGTGCCAGCAGCCAAGATCTTCCTTACTCTGGAAACACCATATATTTT. This sequence encodes CASSQDLPYSGNTIYF.

V is TRBV28 and J is TRBJ1-4, with TRBD1 identical over 9 bases. The CDR3 runs 15 residues. J lost 7 bases, V lost 5 bases, and 8 bases had no gene match. CDR1 and CDR2 (germline): MDHEN, SYDVKM. For the CDR3, the DNA is TGTGCCAGCAGTACCCCCGGGACAGGGAGTGAAAAACTGTTTTTT. Residues: CASSTPGTGSEKLFF.

V is TRBV7-2 and J is TRBJ2-3; 9 nucleotides agree with TRBD2. V was pared by 6 bases and J by 4 bases, with 5 bases of the junction left unmatched. Germline assignment: CDR1 SGHTA and CDR2 FQGNSA. The CDR3 runs to 14 residues. CDR3 sequence (DNA): TGTGCCAGCAGACCGGGACTAGCCGCAGATACGCAGTATTTT. It is translated as CASRPGLAADTQYF. Full variable domain (remainder filled in from reference TRBV7-2 and TRBJ2-3): GAGVSQSPSNKVTEKGKDVELRCDPISGHTALYWYRQSLGQGLEFLIYFQGNSAPDKSGLPSDRFSAERTGGSVSTLTIQRTQQEDSAVYLCASRPGLAADTQYFGPGTRLTVL.

This chain joins TRBV4-2 and TRBJ2-2; no firm D call. Trimming removed 0 bases from V and 6 bases from J, with 8 bases in between. This CDR3 has 14 amino acids. Germline CDR1 and CDR2: LGHNA and YNFKEQ. CDR3 sequence (DNA): TGTGCCAGCAGCCAAGATCGACGGGCCGGGGAGCTGTTTTTT. Residues: CASSQDRRAGELFF.